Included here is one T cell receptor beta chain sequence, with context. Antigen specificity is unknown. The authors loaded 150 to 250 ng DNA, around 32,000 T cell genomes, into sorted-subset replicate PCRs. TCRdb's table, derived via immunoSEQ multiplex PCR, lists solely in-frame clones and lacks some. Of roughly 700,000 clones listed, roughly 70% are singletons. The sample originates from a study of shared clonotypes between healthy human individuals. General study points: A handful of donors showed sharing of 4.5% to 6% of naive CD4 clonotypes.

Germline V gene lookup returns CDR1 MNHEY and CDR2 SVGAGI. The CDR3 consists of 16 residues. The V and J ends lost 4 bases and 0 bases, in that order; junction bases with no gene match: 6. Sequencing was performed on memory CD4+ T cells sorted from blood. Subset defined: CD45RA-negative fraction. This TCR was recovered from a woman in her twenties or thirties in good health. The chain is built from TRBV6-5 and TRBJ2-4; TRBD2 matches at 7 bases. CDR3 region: CASSSRAGIAKNIQYF. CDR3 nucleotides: TGTGCCAGCAGTTCCCGAGCGGGAATAGCCAAAAACATTCAGTACTTC.